This T cell receptor (beta chain) comes out of a study of beta chain features in type 1 diabetes. Study-level results: It was possible that PCR favored shorter templates, equally so in patients and controls.

Points on this clone: What it binds is not known.

The CDR3 totals 15 residues. Unmatched junction bases numbered 9, after V lost 3 bases and J lost 5 bases. Germline V gene data show CDR1 as SGHKS and CDR2 as YYEKEE (reference sequence). Since all of the isolated RNA was reverse transcribed, expressed TCRB transcripts were what got sequenced. Repertoires were generated with immunoSEQ multiplex PCR, while TCRdb's copy carries only in-frame clones and drops some. The table has roughly 380,000 clones, 15% to 20% seen once; the top ten hold approximately 0.043%. The origin of this receptor is a woman between 18 and 29 years old in good health. The chain is built from TRBV5-5 and TRBJ2-5, with 8 nucleotides matching TRBD2. The sequenced material came from naive CD4+ T cells from blood. CDR3 nucleotide sequence: TGTGCCAGCAGCTCTTGGTTCAGCGGGGGTGAGACCCAGTACTTC. This gives the protein CASSSWFSGGETQYF.